This passage covers 9 T cell receptor beta chains from one sample sequenced in a study of identical twins. TCRdb redid the calling of the 5' RACE reads with MiXCR, one entry per CDR3 protein. The repertoire includes just under 550,000 distinct CDR3 sequences, 15% of them detected once, and about 0.4% sits in the top ten. The same data also contributed to another study, on yellow fever vaccine responses in identical twins.

The sequenced sample was CD4+ T cells sorted from blood. These receptor sequences come from a woman aged 18-29 years in good health.

The genes are TRBV12-3 or TRBV12-4 and TRBJ2-3; 7 bases align to TRBD2. This CDR3 comprises 15 residues. J lost 4 bases, V lost 4 bases, and 8 bases had no gene match. This CDR3 is CASSSPGGPPDTQYF. The CDR3 coding sequence is TGTGCCAGCAGTTCCCCGGGGGGACCACCAGATACGCAGTATTTT.

The genes are TRBV4-1 and TRBJ1-3; D gene unclear. From germline, CDR1 is MGHRA and CDR2 YSYEKL. V shed 0 bases and J shed 2 bases, with 8 bases lying between them. This CDR3 region has 15 residues. The CDR3 sequence is CASSQDWGAGNTIYF. Here the CDR3 DNA reads TGCGCCAGCAGCCAAGACTGGGGAGCTGGAAACACCATATATTTT.

The chain links TRBV9 to TRBJ2-1; 7 bases are shared with TRBD2. The CDR3 has 15 amino acids. The ends lost 2 bases at V and 7 bases at J; junction bases unmatched: 9. The germline V gene encodes CDR1 SGDLS and CDR2 YYNGEE. In nucleotides, the CDR3 is TGTGCCAGCAGCGTGGTGGCGGGAGTTTATAATGAGCAGTTCTTC. It translates to CASSVVAGVYNEQFF.

This clonotype was counted only a few times. The J gene is TRBJ2-5, the V gene TRBV11-2; the match to TRBD2 covers 10 bases. The J segment lost 1 base and the V segment lost 5 bases, leaving 10 bases of the junction unmatched. The germline V gene encodes CDR1 SGHAT and CDR2 FQNNGV. The CDR3 spans 17 residues. CDR3 protein: CASSPTSGPTIQETQYF. The DNA for the CDR3 is TGTGCCAGCAGCCCGACTAGCGGGCCGACTATCCAAGAGACCCAGTACTTC.

CDR3 DNA sequence: TGTGCCAGCAGCCAAACAAGGACTAGCGGGAGCACAGATACGCAGTATTTT. Translation gives CASSQTRTSGSTDTQYF. The genes are TRBV4-2 and TRBJ2-3, with 11 bases aligning to TRBD2. The CDR3 sequence is 17 residues long. The ends lost 2 bases at V and 0 bases at J; junction bases unmatched: 4. Germline lookup yields CDR1 LGHNA and CDR2 YNFKEQ.

The chain is built from TRBV6-6 and TRBJ2-7; possible D gene TRBD2, 5 bases. The ends were cut back, 8 bases at V and 3 bases at J, with 14 bases in the middle. The CDR3 extends over 13 amino acids. CDR1 MNHNY and CDR2 SVGAGI come from the germline V gene (reference sequence). The DNA for the CDR3 is TGTGCCAGCGCCGGTACGGGAATCTACGAGCAGTACTTC. This gives the protein CASAGTGIYEQYF.

The gene calls are TRBV5-1 and TRBJ2-3; no clear D gene. Trimming shortened V by 0 bases and J by 0 bases, and 11 bases separated the two germline ends. This CDR3 is 16 amino acids long. Germline lookup yields CDR1 SGHRS and CDR2 YFSETQ. The CDR3 DNA is TGCGCCAGCAGCTTGGGTAACCCTTCTAGCACAGATACGCAGTATTTT. It yields the protein CASSLGNPSSTDTQYF.

CDR3 sequence (DNA): TGCAGTGTTCAGGGCGGGAGTGGGTACGAGCAGTACTTC. Amino acids: CSVQGGSGYEQYF. The chain has TRBV20-1 and TRBJ2-7; 7 bases match TRBD2. This CDR3 has 13 amino acids. The V gene's germline CDR1 is DFQATT and CDR2 SNEGSKA (reference sequence). V lost 7 bases to trimming and J lost 4 bases; unmatched junction nucleotides: 10.

There are a few counts of this clonotype. The V and J genes are TRBV28 and TRBJ2-3, with 8 bases that match TRBD2. V was clipped by 7 bases and J by 0 bases; unmatched bases: 6. This CDR3 region has 15 residues. Per the germline V gene, CDR1 is MDHEN and CDR2 is SYDVKM. The CDR3 coding sequence is TGTGCCAGCACCGGGACTAGAACTAGCACAGATACGCAGTATTTT. Its translation is CASTGTRTSTDTQYF.